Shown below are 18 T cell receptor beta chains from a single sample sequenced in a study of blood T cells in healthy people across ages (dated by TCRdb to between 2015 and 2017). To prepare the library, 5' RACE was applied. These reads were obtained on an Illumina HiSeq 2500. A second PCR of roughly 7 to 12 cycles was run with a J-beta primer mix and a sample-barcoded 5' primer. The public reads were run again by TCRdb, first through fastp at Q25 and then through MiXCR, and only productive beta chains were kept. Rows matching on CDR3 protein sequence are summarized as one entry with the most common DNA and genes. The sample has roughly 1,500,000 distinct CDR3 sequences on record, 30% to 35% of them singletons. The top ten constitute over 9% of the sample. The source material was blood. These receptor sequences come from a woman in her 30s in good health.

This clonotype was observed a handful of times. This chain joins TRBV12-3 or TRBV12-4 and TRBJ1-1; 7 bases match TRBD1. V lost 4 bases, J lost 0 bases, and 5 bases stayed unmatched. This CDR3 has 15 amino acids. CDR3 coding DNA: TGTGCCAGCAGTTCCCGTACAGGGGTGAACACTGAAGCTTTCTTT. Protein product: CASSSRTGVNTEAFF.

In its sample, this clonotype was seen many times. CDR3 in amino acids: CSVAGQATEAFF. Written as DNA, the CDR3 is TGCAGCGTCGCGGGACAGGCCACTGAAGCTTTCTTT. The chain links TRBV29-1 to TRBJ1-1; 8 nucleotides align to TRBD1. CDR3 length: 12 amino acids. Germline CDR1 is SQVTM and CDR2 is ANQGSEA. Trimming cost V 6 bases and J 4 bases; bases outside gene matches: 4.

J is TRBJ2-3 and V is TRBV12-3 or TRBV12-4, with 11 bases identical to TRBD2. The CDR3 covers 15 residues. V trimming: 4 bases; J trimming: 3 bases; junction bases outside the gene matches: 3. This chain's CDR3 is CASSYSGRETDTQYF. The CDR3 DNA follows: TGTGCCAGCAGTTATAGCGGGAGGGAAACAGATACGCAGTATTTT.

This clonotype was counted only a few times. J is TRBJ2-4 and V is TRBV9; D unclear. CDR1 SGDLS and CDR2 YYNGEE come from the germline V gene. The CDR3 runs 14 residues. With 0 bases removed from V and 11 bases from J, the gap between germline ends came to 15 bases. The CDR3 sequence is CASSVGQGNGVQYF. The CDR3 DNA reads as TGTGCCAGCAGCGTAGGACAAGGGAATGGTGTTCAGTACTTC. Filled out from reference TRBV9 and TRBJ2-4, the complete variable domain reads DSGVTQTPKHLITATGQRVTLRCSPRSGDLSVYWYQQSLDQGLQFLIQYYNGEERAKGNILERFSAQQFPDLHSELNLSSLELGDSALYFCASSVGQGNGVQYFGAGTRLSVL.

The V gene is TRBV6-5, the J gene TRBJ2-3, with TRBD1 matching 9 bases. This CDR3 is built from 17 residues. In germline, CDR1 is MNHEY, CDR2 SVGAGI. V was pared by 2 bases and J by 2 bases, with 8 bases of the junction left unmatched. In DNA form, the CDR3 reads TGTGCCAGCAGTTACCAGACAGGGGGTTCTTCCACAGATACGCAGTATTTT. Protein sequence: CASSYQTGGSSTDTQYF.

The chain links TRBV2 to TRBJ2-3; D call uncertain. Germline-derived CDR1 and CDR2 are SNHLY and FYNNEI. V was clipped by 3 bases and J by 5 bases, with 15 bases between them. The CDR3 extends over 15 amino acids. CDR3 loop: CASSEQLGYGDTQYF. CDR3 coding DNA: TGTGCCAGCAGTGAGCAATTAGGGTACGGAGATACGCAGTATTTT. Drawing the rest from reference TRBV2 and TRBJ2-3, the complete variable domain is EPEVTQTPSHQVTQMGQEVILRCVPISNHLYFYWYRQILGQKVEFLVSFYNNEISEKSEIFDDQFSVERPDGSNFTLKIRSTKLEDSAMYFCASSEQLGYGDTQYFGPGTRLTVL.

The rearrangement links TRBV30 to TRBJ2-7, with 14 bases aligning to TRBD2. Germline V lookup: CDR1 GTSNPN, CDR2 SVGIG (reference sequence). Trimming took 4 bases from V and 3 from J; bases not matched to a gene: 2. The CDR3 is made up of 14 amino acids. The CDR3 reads CAWKTSGRVYEQYF. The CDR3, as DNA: TGTGCCTGGAAGACTAGCGGGAGGGTCTACGAGCAGTACTTC.

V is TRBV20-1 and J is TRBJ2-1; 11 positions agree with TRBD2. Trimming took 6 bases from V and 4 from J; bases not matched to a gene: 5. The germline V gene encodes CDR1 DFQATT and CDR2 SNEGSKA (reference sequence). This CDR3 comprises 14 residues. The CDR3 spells CSAKGTSGYNEQFF. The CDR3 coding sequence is TGCAGTGCGAAAGGGACTAGCGGATACAATGAGCAGTTCTTC.

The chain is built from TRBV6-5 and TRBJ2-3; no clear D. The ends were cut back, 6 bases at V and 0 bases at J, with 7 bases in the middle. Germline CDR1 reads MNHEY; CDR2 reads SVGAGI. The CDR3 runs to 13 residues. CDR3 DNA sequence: TGTGCCAGCAGGCGTCTAAGCACAGATACGCAGTATTTT. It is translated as CASRRLSTDTQYF.

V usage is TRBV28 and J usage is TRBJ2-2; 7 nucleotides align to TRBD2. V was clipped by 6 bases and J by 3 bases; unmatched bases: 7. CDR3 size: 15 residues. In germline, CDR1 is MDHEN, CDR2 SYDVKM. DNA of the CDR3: TGTGCCAGCAGAGCTACTAGCGCCCACACCGGGGAGCTGTTTTTT. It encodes CASRATSAHTGELFF.

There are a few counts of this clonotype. The chain's CDR3 is CASSQELVTGSNYEQYF. CDR3 nucleotides: TGTGCCAGCAGCCAAGAGTTGGTGACAGGGTCCAACTACGAGCAGTACTTC. This sequence joins TRBV3-1 and TRBJ2-7; 7 positions match TRBD1. V lost 0 bases to trimming and J lost 3 bases; unmatched junction nucleotides: 11. This CDR3 spans 17 amino acids. Germline V gene data show CDR1 as LGHDT and CDR2 as YNNKEL (reference sequence).

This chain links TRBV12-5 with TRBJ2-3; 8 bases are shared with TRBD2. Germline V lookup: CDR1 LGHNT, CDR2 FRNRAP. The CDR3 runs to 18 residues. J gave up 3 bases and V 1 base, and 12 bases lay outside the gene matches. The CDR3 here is CASGLAGGAGDGTDTQYF. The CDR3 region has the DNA TGTGCTAGTGGTTTGGCCGGGGGGGCAGGGGACGGTACAGATACGCAGTATTTT.

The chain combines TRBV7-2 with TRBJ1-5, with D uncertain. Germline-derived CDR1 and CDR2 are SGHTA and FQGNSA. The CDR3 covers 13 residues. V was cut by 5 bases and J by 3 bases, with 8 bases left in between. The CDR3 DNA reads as TGTGCCAGCAGCAACCGTATCAATCAGCCCCAGCATTTT. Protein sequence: CASSNRINQPQHF.

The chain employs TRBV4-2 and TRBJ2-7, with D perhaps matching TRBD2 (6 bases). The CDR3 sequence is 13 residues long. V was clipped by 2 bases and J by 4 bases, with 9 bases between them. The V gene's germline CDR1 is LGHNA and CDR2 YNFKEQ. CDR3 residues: CASSQPGDYEQYF. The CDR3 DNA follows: TGTGCCAGCAGCCAACCGGGGGATTACGAGCAGTACTTC.

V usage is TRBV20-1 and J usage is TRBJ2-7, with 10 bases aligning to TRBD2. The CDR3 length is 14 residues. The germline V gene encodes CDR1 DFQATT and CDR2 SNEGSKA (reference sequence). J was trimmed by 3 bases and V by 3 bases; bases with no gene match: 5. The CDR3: CSASTGTSDYEQYF. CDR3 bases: TGCAGTGCTAGTACCGGGACTAGCGACTACGAGCAGTACTTC.

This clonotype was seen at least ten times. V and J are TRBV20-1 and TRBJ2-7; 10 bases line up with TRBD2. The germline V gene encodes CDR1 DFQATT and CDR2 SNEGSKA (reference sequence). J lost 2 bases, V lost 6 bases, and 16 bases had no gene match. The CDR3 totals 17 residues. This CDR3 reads CSAQGAEGTSEPYEQYF. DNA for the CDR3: TGCAGTGCCCAAGGGGCAGAAGGGACTAGCGAACCCTACGAGCAGTACTTC.

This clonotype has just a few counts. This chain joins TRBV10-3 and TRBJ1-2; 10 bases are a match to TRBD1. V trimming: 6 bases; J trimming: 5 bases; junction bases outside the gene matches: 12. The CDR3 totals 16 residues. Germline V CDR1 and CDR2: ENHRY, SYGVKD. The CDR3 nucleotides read TGTGCCATCAGCTCCGGGACAGGGGAAGTAGGGTATGGCTACACCTTC. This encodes CAISSGTGEVGYGYTF.

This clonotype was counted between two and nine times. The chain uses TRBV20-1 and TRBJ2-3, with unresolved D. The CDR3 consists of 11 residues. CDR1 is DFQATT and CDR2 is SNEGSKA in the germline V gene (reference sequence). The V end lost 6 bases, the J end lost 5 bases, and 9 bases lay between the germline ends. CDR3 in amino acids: CSAWNIDTQYF. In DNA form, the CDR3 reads TGCAGTGCCTGGAACATAGATACGCAGTATTTT.